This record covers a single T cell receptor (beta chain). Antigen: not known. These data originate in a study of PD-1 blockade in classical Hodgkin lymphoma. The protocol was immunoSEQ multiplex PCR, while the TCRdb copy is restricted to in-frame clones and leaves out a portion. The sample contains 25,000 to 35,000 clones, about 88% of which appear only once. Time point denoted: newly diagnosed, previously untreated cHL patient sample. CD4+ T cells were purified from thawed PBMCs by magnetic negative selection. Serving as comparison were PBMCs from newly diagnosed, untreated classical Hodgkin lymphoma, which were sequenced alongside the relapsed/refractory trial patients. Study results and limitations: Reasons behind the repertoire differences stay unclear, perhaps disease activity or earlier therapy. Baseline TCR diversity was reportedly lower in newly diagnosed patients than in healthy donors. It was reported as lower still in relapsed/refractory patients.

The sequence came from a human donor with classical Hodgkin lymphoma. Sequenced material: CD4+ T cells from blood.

The DNA of the CDR3 is TGTGCCAGCAGCCCTGGACAGGGAAGATCATATTTT. Its protein product is CASSPGQGRSYF. V and J are TRBV5-8 and TRBJ2-3, with 8 positions matching TRBD1. V lost 4 bases, J lost 15 bases, and 10 bases stayed unmatched. In germline, CDR1 is SGHTS, CDR2 YDEGEE. The CDR3 contains 12 residues.